The next 6 T cell receptor beta chains were all read from a single sample in a study of beta chain features in type 1 diabetes. Since all of the isolated RNA was reverse transcribed, expressed TCRB transcripts were what got sequenced. Using immunoSEQ multiplex PCR, the repertoire was profiled, and TCRdb retains in-frame clones only, with some absent. Of approximately 330,000 clones in the sample, about 10% were seen once. The sequenced material came from naive CD4+ T cells from blood. The source of these receptors is a woman under 40 in good health.

This clone was observed a handful of times. The V call is TRBV15, the J call TRBJ1-5; 8 bases line up with TRBD1. With V trimmed by 3 bases and J by 1 base, 5 bases remained unmatched. Per the germline V gene, CDR1 is LNHNV and CDR2 is YYDKDF (reference sequence). CDR3 length: 16 residues. In DNA form, the CDR3 reads TGTGCCACCAGCAGCGACAGGGGAGGGAGCAATCAGCCCCAGCATTTT. This codes for CATSSDRGGSNQPQHF.

The chain combines TRBV7-2 with TRBJ1-4; D remains unclear. Per germline, CDR1 SGHTA and CDR2 FQGNSA. The CDR3 extends over 16 amino acids. Deletions cut 1 base from V and 7 bases from J, with 16 bases between. The CDR3 reads CASSLVLAERGEKLFF. The CDR3 DNA is TGTGCCAGCAGCTTAGTCTTGGCGGAGCGGGGTGAAAAACTGTTTTTT.

The sample holds a few counts of this clone. The chain carries TRBV28 and TRBJ2-3, with TRBD1 matching 9 bases. The germline CDR1 and CDR2 sequences are MDHEN and SYDVKM. The junction had 9 bases not matched to a gene; V was cut back by 11 bases and J by 0 bases. The CDR3 has 15 amino acids. The CDR3 DNA follows: TGTGCCGTTTCGACAGGGGGAGGCAGCACAGATACGCAGTATTTT. Residues: CAVSTGGGSTDTQYF.

This clone was recorded a few times. The chain employs TRBV30 and TRBJ1-4; 7 bases are a match to TRBD1. This CDR3 comprises 15 residues. V shed 2 bases and J 5 bases; nucleotides not matched to a gene: 8. From germline, CDR1 is GTSNPN and CDR2 SVGIG (reference sequence). The DNA for the CDR3 is TGTGCCTGGAGTCCCACAGGGGTTCCGAATGAAAAACTGTTTTTT. It yields the protein CAWSPTGVPNEKLFF.

The chain recombines TRBV5-4 with TRBJ2-3, with 8 bases matching TRBD2. This CDR3 region has 14 residues. V gave up 5 bases and J gave up 3 bases; unmatched junction bases: 5. From germline, CDR1 is SGHNT and CDR2 YYREEE (reference sequence). As DNA, the CDR3 is TGTGCCAGCAGAAGCAGCGGGAGTACAGATACGCAGTATTTT. Protein: CASRSSGSTDTQYF.

The chain is built from TRBV25-1 and TRBJ2-7; no definite D call. Germline CDR1 MGHDK, CDR2 SYGVNS. This CDR3 has 14 amino acids. V was trimmed by 3 bases and J by 2 bases, leaving 11 bases between them. The CDR3 loop is CASSEGLPPYEQYF. As DNA, the CDR3 is TGTGCCAGCAGTGAGGGCCTACCACCCTACGAGCAGTACTTC.